Described below is a single T cell receptor (beta chain) sequence and its context. The treatment is: roughly 19 received Ad26.COV2.S at low or high dose, single or two shots; roughly 5 received placebo; per-sample allocation not given. Sample collection was performed on day 63 after the first vaccine or placebo injection. An Ad26 vector carrying the Wuhan-strain SARS-CoV-2 spike served as the vaccine. This entry belongs to a study of Ad26.COV2.S vaccination and SARS-CoV-2 variants. The data were produced by immunoSEQ multiplex PCR, yet TCRdb's version contains in-frame clones alone and is incomplete. The sample gives around 350,000 clones, roughly 84% of which show up once; roughly 3.5% is in the top ten. Trimming left V 1 base short and J 3 bases short, with 13 bases between. Germline lookup yields CDR1 SGHTA and CDR2 FQGNSA. The CDR3 totals 15 residues.

This specimen was peripheral blood, taken in a trial of Ad26.COV2.S vaccine versus placebo. The chain joins TRBV7-2 to TRBJ2-7; possibly TRBD1 for D (7 bases). This TCR was recovered from a person aged 18 to 65 who received the Ad26.COV2.S COVID-19 vaccine or a placebo. CDR3 nucleotide sequence: TGTGCCAGCAGCTTAGAGGCCAGGGGGGTCTACGAGCAGTACTTC. It is translated as CASSLEARGVYEQYF.